The next 9 T cell receptor beta chains were all read from a single sample in a study of T-cell memory formation after mild COVID-19. TCRdb used MiXCR to reprocess the 5' RACE reads, holding one entry per CDR3 protein. Here the sample spans roughly 280,000 distinct CDR3 sequences, less than 9.5% being singletons. The sample was PBMCs or a T cell subset sorted from them (not recorded which). The receptors come from a man aged 18 to 30 who had mild COVID-19 (a few samples of this study predate the infection). Cell type and time point are not known.

The table lists this clonotype with a few counts. The chain employs TRBV6-5 and TRBJ2-1, with D possibly called TRBD1 or TRBD2 (5 bases each). Germline CDR1 is MNHEY and CDR2 is SVGAGI. The CDR3 extends over 14 amino acids. Trimming took 6 bases from V and 4 from J, leaving 13 bases between them. In DNA form, the CDR3 reads TGTGCCAGCAGGCCGGGACGCATATACAATGAGCAGTTCTTC. It yields the protein CASRPGRIYNEQFF.

CDR3 sequence: CASSPLAGGSLGTQYF. The CDR3 DNA follows: TGTGCCAGCAGTCCACTAGCGGGGGGCTCCCTGGGGACGCAGTATTTT. The chain has TRBV12-3 or TRBV12-4 and TRBJ2-3; 12 positions agree with TRBD2. The CDR3 totals 16 residues. The J segment lost 9 bases and the V segment lost 5 bases, leaving 12 bases of the junction unmatched.

Written as DNA, the CDR3 is TGCGCCAGCAGCTTGGTAGCCGGGGGAAACACTGAAGCTTTCTTT. This codes for CASSLVAGGNTEAFF. The chain links TRBV5-1 to TRBJ1-1; D perhaps matches TRBD1 (5 bases). V lost 0 bases to trimming and J lost 2 bases, with 11 bases between them. This CDR3 has 15 residues. Germline CDR1 and CDR2: SGHRS and YFSETQ.

The table lists this clonotype with a few counts. The chain is built from TRBV6-1 and TRBJ2-3; no clear D gene. V was pared by 6 bases and J by 0 bases, with 10 bases between. CDR3 length equals 14 residues. Germline values: CDR1 MNHNS, CDR2 SASEGT. CDR3 region: CASRNPDSTDTQYF. CDR3 DNA sequence: TGTGCCAGCAGGAACCCGGACAGCACAGATACGCAGTATTTT.

This sequence joins TRBV6-1 and TRBJ2-1; TRBD2 matches at 11 bases. The CDR3 runs 19 residues. CDR1 MNHNS and CDR2 SASEGT come from the germline V gene. After removal of 0 bases from V and 0 bases from J, the junction contained 7 bases not matched to a gene. The CDR3 nucleotides read TGTGCCAGCAGTGAAGCGCGACTAGCGGGGTTGAGCTCCTACAATGAGCAGTTCTTC. Its translation is CASSEARLAGLSSYNEQFF.

With regard to this clonotype: With a much larger clone just one base away, this may be a read error. The chain carries TRBV7-2 and TRBJ2-1, with D possibly TRBD1 on 5 matching bases. Between the trimmed V and J ends, which lost 5 bases and 5 bases, there was a span of 7 bases. This CDR3 spans 12 amino acids. Germline assignment: CDR1 SGHTA and CDR2 FQGNSA. CDR3 protein: CASSPRDNEQFF. CDR3 DNA: TGTGCCAGCAGCCCCAGGGACAATGAGCAGTTCTTC.

This clonotype was found a few times. The rearrangement uses TRBV7-2 and TRBJ2-1; 11 bases are a match to TRBD1. The V gene end was trimmed by 1 base and the J gene end by 4 bases; junction bases not matched to a gene: 3. Germline CDR1 SGHTA, CDR2 FQGNSA. CDR3 length: 16 residues. The CDR3 here is CASSLVGTGGYNEQFF. Written as DNA, the CDR3 is TGTGCCAGCAGCTTAGTGGGGACAGGGGGATACAATGAGCAGTTCTTC. Full variable domain (outside the CDR3, taken from reference TRBV7-2 and TRBJ2-1): GAGVSQSPSNKVTEKGKDVELRCDPISGHTALYWYRQSLGQGLEFLIYFQGNSAPDKSGLPSDRFSAERTGGSVSTLTIQRTQQEDSAVYLCASSLVGTGGYNEQFFGPGTRLTVL.

This clonotype was counted many times. The chain combines TRBV7-2 with TRBJ1-2; D gene uncertain. This CDR3 has 14 amino acids. V lost 1 base and J lost 5, with 11 bases in between. The germline CDR1 and CDR2 sequences are SGHTA and FQGNSA. CDR3 nucleotides: TGTGCCAGCAGCTTAGAAGACGTGATGTATGGCTACACCTTC. Translation gives CASSLEDVMYGYTF.

The chain combines TRBV7-6 with TRBJ2-3; D unresolved. Germline V lookup: CDR1 SGHVS, CDR2 FNYEAQ. The V end was cut by 1 base, the J end by 3 bases, with 11 bases between. CDR3 length: 15 amino acids. CDR3 nucleotide sequence: TGTGCCAGCAGCTTAGTGGGCAGAAGGACAGATACGCAGTATTTT. The encoded protein is CASSLVGRRTDTQYF.